The clone carrying this T cell receptor (beta chain) was picked up a small number of times. Its target is unknown. The data stem from a study of post-analysis software for immune sequencing data. Overall study context: The disease courses spanned relapsing-remitting, secondary progressive and progressive-relapsing forms of multiple sclerosis.

Unique molecular identifiers had been added to the TCR beta cDNA libraries. TCRdb called the PCR reads again in MiXCR, with one record for every CDR3 protein. The data hold 700,000 to 800,000 distinct CDR3 sequences, with about 32% observed a single time. Study-level findings and limits: The study found significantly lower normalized Chao1 diversity in multiple sclerosis patients than in controls. Roughly five TRBV segments appeared more often in patients than in controls, and TRBV5-6, TRBV5-1 and TRBV20-1 were among these.

The germline gives CDR1 SEHNR, CDR2 FQNEAQ (reference sequence). The junction had 11 bases not matched to a gene; V was cut back by 5 bases and J by 7 bases. There are 15 residues in the CDR3. This clonotype originated in a girl aged 10 to 17 with multiple sclerosis. The gene calls are TRBV7-9 and TRBJ2-1; 7 nucleotides match TRBD1. The sequenced sample was blood. The CDR3 nucleotides read TGTGCCAGCAGCGTCAGACAGGGTGGGGCTAATGAGCAGTTCTTC. This sequence encodes CASSVRQGGANEQFF.